These 22 T cell receptor beta chains originate from one sample sequenced in a study of T cell responses to AZD1222 COVID-19 vaccine. Only in-frame clones appear in the TCRdb table, and some are missing; sequencing was by immunoSEQ multiplex PCR. This table holds about 79,000 clones, about 91% found once. The specimen was peripheral blood, collected on day 0 of MenACWY control vaccination. The receptors were gathered from an adult in good health.

Only one count was recorded for this clone. This chain connects TRBV6-5 to TRBJ2-2, with 7 nucleotides matching TRBD1. V gave up 6 bases and J gave up 0 bases; unmatched junction bases: 4. There are 15 residues in the CDR3. Germline lookup yields CDR1 MNHEY and CDR2 SVGAGI. This CDR3 is CASRPGTANTGELFF. CDR3 bases: TGTGCCAGCAGACCCGGGACAGCGAACACCGGGGAGCTGTTTTTT.

The chain is built from TRBV27 and TRBJ1-2; D is unclear. Germline CDR1 and CDR2: MNHEY and SMNVEV (reference sequence). Trimming removed 2 bases at V and 6 bases at J, with 19 bases between. There are 16 residues in the CDR3. CDR3 region: CASSLKAGQTLHGYTF. DNA of the CDR3: TGTGCCAGCAGTTTAAAGGCGGGCCAAACCTTGCATGGCTACACCTTC.

The genes are TRBV7-9 and TRBJ2-3, with D unresolved. Trimming took 2 bases from V and 3 from J, leaving 12 bases between them. Germline V lookup: CDR1 SEHNR, CDR2 FQNEAQ (reference sequence). The CDR3 is made up of 15 amino acids. The CDR3 DNA sequence: TGTGCCAGCAGCTTATCAATCCAGCAAACAGATACGCAGTATTTT. This codes for CASSLSIQQTDTQYF.

The gene calls are TRBV5-1 and TRBJ1-1, with TRBD1 matching 8 bases. This CDR3 is 14 amino acids long. V lost 2 bases and J lost 7; bases outside the gene matches: 7. From germline, CDR1 is SGHRS and CDR2 YFSETQ. CDR3 bases: TGCGCCAGCAGCTTATCGACAGGGGAGAATGAAGCTTTCTTT. Protein sequence: CASSLSTGENEAFF.

This chain joins TRBV5-1 and TRBJ2-5; 8 bases align to TRBD1. There are 15 residues in the CDR3. V was clipped by 4 bases and J by 2 bases; unmatched bases: 7. Per the germline V gene, CDR1 is SGHRS and CDR2 is YFSETQ. This CDR3 is CASSRGTGDQETQYF. For the CDR3, the DNA is TGCGCCAGCAGCAGGGGGACAGGCGATCAAGAGACCCAGTACTTC.

The genes are TRBV2 and TRBJ2-1; TRBD2 aligns across 8 bases. J gave up 3 bases and V 6 bases, and 7 bases lay outside the gene matches. Looked up from germline, CDR1 is SNHLY and CDR2 is FYNNEI. The CDR3 sequence is 15 residues long. CDR3: CASSDSGVHYNEQFF. DNA of the CDR3: TGTGCCAGCAGCGATAGCGGGGTACACTACAATGAGCAGTTCTTC.

The chain links TRBV18 to TRBJ2-5; 7 bases align to TRBD2. The CDR3 runs to 14 residues. V trimming: 2 bases; J trimming: 2 bases; junction bases outside the gene matches: 2. The germline gives CDR1 KGHSH, CDR2 LQKENI. In DNA form, the CDR3 reads TGTGCCAGCTCACCATCGGGGGGACAAGAGACCCAGTACTTC. Translated: CASSPSGGQETQYF. Complete variable domain (other parts from reference TRBV18 and TRBJ2-5): NAGVMQNPRHLVRRRGQEARLRCSPMKGHSHVYWYRQLPEEGLKFMVYLQKENIIDESGMPKERFSAEFPKEGPSILRIQQVVRGDSAAYFCASSPSGGQETQYFGPGTRLLVL.

The V call is TRBV6-5, the J call TRBJ1-2; D is uncertain. The CDR3 length is 14 residues. Germline values: CDR1 MNHEY, CDR2 SVGAGI. V shed 5 bases and J shed 10 bases, with 20 bases lying between them. The CDR3 spells CASSTAGIPGYYTF. For the CDR3, the DNA is TGTGCCAGCAGTACAGCCGGGATCCCTGGGTACTACACCTTC.

J is TRBJ2-2 and V is TRBV28; 7 bases are shared with TRBD1. This CDR3 has 16 amino acids. Germline CDR1 is MDHEN and CDR2 is SYDVKM. The trim removed 4 bases at V and 2 bases at J, leaving 7 bases unmatched. The DNA of the CDR3 is TGTGCCAGCAGTTCCCCGGGACAGATTAACACCGGGGAGCTGTTTTTT. Translated, it gives CASSSPGQINTGELFF.

The rearrangement joins TRBV25-1 to TRBJ1-2; 8 bases match TRBD1. CDR1 and CDR2 from the germline V gene are MGHDK and SYGVNS. V was pared by 4 bases and J by 7 bases, with 5 bases of the junction left unmatched. This CDR3 is built from 13 residues. CDR3 sequence reads: CASSVQGAGGYTF. The CDR3 DNA is TGTGCCAGCAGTGTTCAGGGGGCGGGTGGCTACACCTTC.

This chain connects TRBV6-2 or TRBV6-3 to TRBJ2-3; 7 positions agree with TRBD2. Germline V gene data show CDR1 as MNHEY and CDR2 as SVGEGT. Trimming took 2 bases from V and 0 from J; bases not matched to a gene: 8. The CDR3 has 17 amino acids. The CDR3 nucleotides read TGTGCCAGCAGTTACCCCCCCCTAGCGGCTAGCACAGATACGCAGTATTTT. Amino acid sequence: CASSYPPLAASTDTQYF.

The V and J genes are TRBV7-9 and TRBJ1-5, with a weak D call TRBD1 (6 bases). The germline V gene encodes CDR1 SEHNR and CDR2 FQNEAQ (reference sequence). With 2 bases removed from V and 3 bases from J, the gap between germline ends came to 8 bases. The CDR3 is made up of 14 amino acids. The CDR3 is CASSLSGVNQPQHF. The CDR3 DNA follows: TGTGCCAGCAGCTTATCAGGGGTCAATCAGCCCCAGCATTTT.

J is TRBJ1-5 and V is TRBV3-1 (or the pseudogene TRBV3-2); 10 bases align to TRBD1. This CDR3 has 15 residues. J gave up 6 bases and V 1 base, and 3 bases lay outside the gene matches. Looked up from germline, CDR1 is LGHDT and CDR2 is YNNKEL (reference sequence). The DNA of the CDR3 is TGTGCCAGCAGCCAAGGGACAGGGGGGTCTCAGCCCCAGCATTTT. Translated: CASSQGTGGSQPQHF.

The genes are TRBV9 and TRBJ2-7; D might be TRBD2 (5 bases). V lost 4 bases and J lost 7, with 12 bases in between. The CDR3 has 12 amino acids. Germline V gives CDR1 SGDLS, CDR2 YYNGEE. CDR3 sequence reads: CASSFEGGEQYF. The CDR3 nucleotides are TGTGCCAGCAGCTTTGAGGGTGGTGAGCAGTACTTC.

The CDR3 sequence: CASSQDSGNTIYF. The CDR3 nucleotides are TGTGCCAGCAGCCAAGACTCTGGAAACACCATATATTTT. J is TRBJ1-3 and V is TRBV11-1; D unclear. V lost 5 bases and J 0 bases, leaving 5 bases between the germline ends. CDR3 length equals 13 residues. In germline, CDR1 is SGHAT, CDR2 FQDESV (reference sequence).

This clone was seen once. The gene calls are TRBV7-8 and TRBJ2-3, with D perhaps being TRBD1 or TRBD2 (7 bases each). The CDR3 sequence is 19 residues long. Germline V lookup: CDR1 SGHVS, CDR2 FQNEAQ. Trimming pared 4 bases from V and 8 bases from J, leaving 31 bases between. The CDR3 DNA reads TGTGCCAGCAGCTCCGACAGGGTTGTGACTAGCAGCGTCCGTGGTACGCAGTATTTT. Residues: CASSSDRVVTSSVRGTQYF.

The chain carries TRBV28 and TRBJ1-2; D gene ambiguous. Trimming stripped 5 bases from V and 5 bases from J, with 12 bases between. CDR3 size: 13 residues. The germline gives CDR1 MDHEN, CDR2 SYDVKM. The CDR3 protein is CASSPRSTYGYTF. The CDR3 DNA sequence: TGTGCCAGCAGTCCCAGGAGCACTTATGGCTACACCTTC.

The rearrangement uses TRBV6-4 and TRBJ1-6, with 7 bases matching TRBD1. Losses at the gene ends were 4 bases for V and 10 bases for J; bases not matched to a gene: 13. From germline, CDR1 is MRHNA and CDR2 SNTAGT. This CDR3 is built from 16 residues. The chain's CDR3 is CASSANEQGMGSPLHF. The CDR3 DNA follows: TGTGCCAGCAGTGCGAACGAACAGGGGATGGGCTCACCCCTCCACTTT.

This clone was seen a handful of times. The chain employs TRBV11-2 and TRBJ2-7; 8 positions match TRBD2. Looked up from germline, CDR1 is SGHAT and CDR2 is FQNNGV. This CDR3 is 15 amino acids long. After removal of 1 base from V and 9 bases from J, the junction contained 11 bases not matched to a gene. In nucleotides, the CDR3 is TGTGCCAGCAGCTTAGGGCTAGCGGGTACACGGGGGCAGTACTTC. This translates into CASSLGLAGTRGQYF.

The chain employs TRBV29-1 and TRBJ2-4; D unclear. The CDR3 extends over 13 amino acids. The germline V gene encodes CDR1 SQVTM and CDR2 ANQGSEA. The V end was cut by 6 bases, the J end by 7 bases, with 16 bases between. CDR3 nucleotide sequence: TGCAGCGTCGCACCTTCGTGGTCTAACATTCAGTACTTC. Protein: CSVAPSWSNIQYF.

The chain joins TRBV7-9 to TRBJ2-5; D is tentatively TRBD1 or TRBD2 (5 bases each). Germline assignment: CDR1 SEHNR and CDR2 FQNEAQ (reference sequence). V was cut by 5 bases and J by 2 bases, with 9 bases left in between. This CDR3 has 13 amino acids. CDR3: CASSQGPQETQYF. The CDR3 bases are TGTGCCAGCAGCCAGGGACCACAAGAGACCCAGTACTTC.

The rearrangement links TRBV18 to TRBJ1-3; D is perhaps TRBD1 (5 bases). The CDR3 length is 18 residues. Trimming pared 5 bases from V and 0 bases from J, leaving 20 bases between. Germline assignment: CDR1 KGHSH and CDR2 LQKENI. In DNA, the CDR3 is TGTGCCAGCTCAGGACAATTGGGGGGTCTCCTCTCTGGAAACACCATATATTTT. This translates into CASSGQLGGLLSGNTIYF.